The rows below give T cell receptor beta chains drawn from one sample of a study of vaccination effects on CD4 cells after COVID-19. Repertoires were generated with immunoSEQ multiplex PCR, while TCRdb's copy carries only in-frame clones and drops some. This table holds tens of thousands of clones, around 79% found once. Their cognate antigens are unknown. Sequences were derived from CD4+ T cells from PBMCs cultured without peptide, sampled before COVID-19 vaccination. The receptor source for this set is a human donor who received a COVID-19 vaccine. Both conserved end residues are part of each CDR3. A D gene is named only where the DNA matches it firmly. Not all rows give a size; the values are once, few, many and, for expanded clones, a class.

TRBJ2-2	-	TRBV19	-	TGTGCCAGTAGTATCAGGGGGGGATATGATACCGGGGAGCTGTTTTTT	CASSIRGGYDTGELFF
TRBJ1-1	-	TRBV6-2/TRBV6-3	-	TGTGCCAGCAGTTACGACCCGAGGAACACTGAAGCTTTCTTT	CASSYDPRNTEAFF
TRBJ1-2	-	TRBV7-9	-	TGTGCCAGCAGCTCGGACAGCCAGGAGGCGAACTATGGCTACACCTTC	CASSSDSQEANYGYTF
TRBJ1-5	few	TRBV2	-	TGTGCCAGCGGGATTTCACGATTTAGCAATCAGCCCCAGCATTTT	CASGISRFSNQPQHF
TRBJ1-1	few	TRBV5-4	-	TGTGCCAGCAGCTTGGCCGAAGTTTCTGAAGCTTTCTTT	CASSLAEVSEAFF
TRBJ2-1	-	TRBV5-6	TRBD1	TGTGCCAGCAGCTTGGGGAGACAGGGGTACAATGAGCAGTTCTTC	CASSLGRQGYNEQFF
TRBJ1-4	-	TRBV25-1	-	TGTGCCAGCAGTGAATCAGGCGTGGGGGGCCCATCAGGAAAACTGTTTTTT	CASSESGVGGPSGKLFF
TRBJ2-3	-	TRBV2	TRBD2	TGTGCCAGCAGTGGTCCTAGCGGGGGTATGAATACGCAGTATTTT	CASSGPSGGMNTQYF
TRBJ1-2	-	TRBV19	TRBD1	TGTGCCAGTAGTAACAGGGGCTATGGCTACACCTTC	CASSNRGYGYTF
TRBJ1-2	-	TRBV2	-	TGTGCCAGCAGAGGGACCGCCGGCGCCTCCGGCTACACCTTC	CASRGTAGASGYTF
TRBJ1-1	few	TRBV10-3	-	TGTGCCACCAAACGGGAGAACACTGAAGCTTTCTTT	CATKRENTEAFF
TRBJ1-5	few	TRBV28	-	TGTGCCAGCAGTTCGGGCAATCAGCCCCAGCATTTT	CASSSGNQPQHF
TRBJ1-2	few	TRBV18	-	TGTGCCAGCTCACCACAAGGGGGTCTGAACTATGGCTACACCTTC	CASSPQGGLNYGYTF
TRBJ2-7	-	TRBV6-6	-	TGTGCCAGCAGGGCCGCCGGACTTTTATACGAGCAGTACTTC	CASRAAGLLYEQYF
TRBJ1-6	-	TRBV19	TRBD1	TGTGCCAGTAGTACGGACAGGCTCGGTTCACCCCTCCACTTT	CASSTDRLGSPLHF
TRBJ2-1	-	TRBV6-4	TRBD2	TGTGCCAGCAGTGGGACTAGCGGGAGGGGGTCCTACAATGAGCAGTTCTTC	CASSGTSGRGSYNEQFF
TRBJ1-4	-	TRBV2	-	TGTGCCAGCCGGTGGATTAATGAAAAACTGTTTTTT	CASRWINEKLFF
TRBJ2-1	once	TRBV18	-	TGTGCCAGCTCACCACCAGGGGACCCTGAGCAGTTCTTC	CASSPPGDPEQFF
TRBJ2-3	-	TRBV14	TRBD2	TGTGCCAGCAGCCAACGAGGGACTAGAGGCACAGATACGCAGTATTTT	CASSQRGTRGTDTQYF
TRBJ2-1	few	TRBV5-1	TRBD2	TGCGCCAGCAGCTACCCTAGCGGGAGTTACAATGAGCAGTTCTTC	CASSYPSGSYNEQFF
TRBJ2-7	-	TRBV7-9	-	TGTGCCAGCAGCTTAGCGGGGCCGGGAGCCCCCTCCGAGCAGTACTTC	CASSLAGPGAPSEQYF
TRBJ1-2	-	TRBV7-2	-	TGTGCCAGCAGCTTAGAGCCGGGGGGGGCCTATGGCTACACCTTC	CASSLEPGGAYGYTF
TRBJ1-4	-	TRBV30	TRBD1	TGTGCCTGGAGTCTTCCGAGGGGGCAGGGGTTTGAAAAACTGTTTTTT	CAWSLPRGQGFEKLFF
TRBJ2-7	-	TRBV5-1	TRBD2	TGCGCCAGCAGCCCGACATTAGCGGGGGGACCTTACGAGCAGTACTTC	CASSPTLAGGPYEQYF
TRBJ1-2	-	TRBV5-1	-	TGCGCCAGCAGCTTGGACGGGAACAGGGCCTATGGCTACACCTTC	CASSLDGNRAYGYTF
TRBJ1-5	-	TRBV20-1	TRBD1	TGCAGTGCTAGTCGACAGGGGGTGGTGGCCCAGCATTTT	CSASRQGVVAQHF
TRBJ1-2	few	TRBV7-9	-	TGTGCCAGCAGCCGGGCTCGACAGCGTCCCTCTAACTATGGCTACACCTTC	CASSRARQRPSNYGYTF
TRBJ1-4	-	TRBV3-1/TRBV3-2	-	TGTGCCAGCAGCCACGGTGTCAATGAAAAACTGTTTTTT	CASSHGVNEKLFF
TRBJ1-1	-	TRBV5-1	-	TGCGCCAGCAGCTTGGCAGCGGCGAACACTGAAGCTTTCTTT	CASSLAAANTEAFF
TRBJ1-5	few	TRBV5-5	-	TGTGCCAGCTCCTTGCCGGGGGATCAGCCCCAGCATTTT	CASSLPGDQPQHF
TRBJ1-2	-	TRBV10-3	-	TGTGCCATCAGTGAGGGGGGTTATGGCTACACCTTC	CAISEGGYGYTF
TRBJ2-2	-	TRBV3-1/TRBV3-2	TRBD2	TGTGCCAGCAGCCAAGTCATGGGCGGGAGAGGTCGTAGCACCGGGGAGCTGTTTTTT	CASSQVMGGRGRSTGELFF
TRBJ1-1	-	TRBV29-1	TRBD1	TGCAGCGTCCCGGGACAGGGAAGCGGGTTTGAAGCTTTCTTT	CSVPGQGSGFEAFF
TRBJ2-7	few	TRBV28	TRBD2	TGTGCCAGCAGTTGGGAAGGAGCGGGACCATACGAGCAGTACTTC	CASSWEGAGPYEQYF
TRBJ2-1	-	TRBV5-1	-	TGCGCCAGCAGCCATCCAGGGAATGAGCAGTTCTTC	CASSHPGNEQFF
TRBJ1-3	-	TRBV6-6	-	TGTGCCAGCAGTTACGGCGGCTTCTCTGGAAACACCATATATTTT	CASSYGGFSGNTIYF
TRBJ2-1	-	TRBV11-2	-	TGTGCCAGCAGCTCCCAAGGGGGTGCCAATGAGCAGTTCTTC	CASSSQGGANEQFF
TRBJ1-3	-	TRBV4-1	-	TGCGCCAGCAGGCCAATTTTGCGTGAAAACACCATATATTTT	CASRPILRENTIYF
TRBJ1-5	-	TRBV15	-	TGTGCCACCAGCAGAGACCAGGGGATTAGCAATCAGCCCCAGCATTTT	CATSRDQGISNQPQHF
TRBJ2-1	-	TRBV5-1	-	TGCGCCAGCAGGCCGATACCCAGCTCCTACAATGAGCAGTTCTTC	CASRPIPSSYNEQFF
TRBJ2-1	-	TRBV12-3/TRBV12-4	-	TGTGCCAGCAGCTACAACTACAATGAGCAGTTCTTC	CASSYNYNEQFF
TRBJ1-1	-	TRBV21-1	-	TGTGCCAGCAGCAACGACAGGGCCAACACTGAAGCTTTCTTT	CASSNDRANTEAFF
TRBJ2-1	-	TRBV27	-	TGTGCCAGCAGCCCCGTAACAGGGATTTACAATGAGCAGTTCTTC	CASSPVTGIYNEQFF
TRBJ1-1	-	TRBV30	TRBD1	TGTGCCTGGACCCCCAGGGGGCTGGACACTGAAGCTTTCTTT	CAWTPRGLDTEAFF
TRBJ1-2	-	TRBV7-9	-	TGTGCCAGCAGCTCGGACAGAGAGTATGGCTACACCTTC	CASSSDREYGYTF
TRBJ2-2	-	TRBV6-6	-	TGTGCCAGCAGTCCTTTAGGGACCGGAGGCCGGCTGTTTTTT	CASSPLGTGGRLFF
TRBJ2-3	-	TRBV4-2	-	TGTGCCAGCAGCCCGCTGGGCGGTCTAACAGATACGCAGTATTTT	CASSPLGGLTDTQYF
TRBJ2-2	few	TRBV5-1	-	TGCGCCAGCAGCGTGAGAGTAGCCGGGGAGCTGTTTTTT	CASSVRVAGELFF
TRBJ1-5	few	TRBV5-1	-	TGCGCCAGCAGCTTGGACGGGTTGGATCAGCCCCAGCATTTT	CASSLDGLDQPQHF
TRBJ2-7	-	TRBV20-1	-	TGCAGTGCTAGCGCGCCCAGGCAGCAGTACTTC	CSASAPRQQYF
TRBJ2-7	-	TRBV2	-	TGTGCCAGCAGTGAAGAAGGTAACGTCTCCTACGAGCAGTACTTC	CASSEEGNVSYEQYF
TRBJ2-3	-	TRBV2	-	TGTGCCAGCAGTTCGTCTCGAGGGGGCACAGATACGCAGTATTTT	CASSSSRGGTDTQYF
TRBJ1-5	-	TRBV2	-	TGTGCCAGCAAAGAGGGAACGGGCAATCAGCCCCAGCATTTT	CASKEGTGNQPQHF
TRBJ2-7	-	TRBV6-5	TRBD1	TGTGCCAGCAGTTATGCGGGACAGGGGTACGAGCAGTACTTC	CASSYAGQGYEQYF
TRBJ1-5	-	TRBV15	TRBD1	TGTGCCACCAGCGCCAGTGGACAGGGGGCTTATCAGCCCCAGCATTTT	CATSASGQGAYQPQHF
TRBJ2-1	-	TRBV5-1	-	TGCGCCAGCAGCGTGGTTCTCAATGAGCAGTTCTTC	CASSVVLNEQFF
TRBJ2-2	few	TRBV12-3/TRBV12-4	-	TGTGCCAGCAGGTTAACCGGGGAGCTGTTTTTT	CASRLTGELFF
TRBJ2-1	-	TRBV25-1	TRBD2	TGTGCCAGCAGTGAATTAGGTAGCGGGTTCGGGTCTAATGAGCAGTTCTTC	CASSELGSGFGSNEQFF
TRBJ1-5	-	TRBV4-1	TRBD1	TGCGCCAGCAGCCCCCGGACAGGGCCCAATCAGCCCCAGCATTTT	CASSPRTGPNQPQHF
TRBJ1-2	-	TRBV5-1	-	TGCGCCAGCAGCTTGGTTGTAGGGGACTATGGCTACACCTTC	CASSLVVGDYGYTF